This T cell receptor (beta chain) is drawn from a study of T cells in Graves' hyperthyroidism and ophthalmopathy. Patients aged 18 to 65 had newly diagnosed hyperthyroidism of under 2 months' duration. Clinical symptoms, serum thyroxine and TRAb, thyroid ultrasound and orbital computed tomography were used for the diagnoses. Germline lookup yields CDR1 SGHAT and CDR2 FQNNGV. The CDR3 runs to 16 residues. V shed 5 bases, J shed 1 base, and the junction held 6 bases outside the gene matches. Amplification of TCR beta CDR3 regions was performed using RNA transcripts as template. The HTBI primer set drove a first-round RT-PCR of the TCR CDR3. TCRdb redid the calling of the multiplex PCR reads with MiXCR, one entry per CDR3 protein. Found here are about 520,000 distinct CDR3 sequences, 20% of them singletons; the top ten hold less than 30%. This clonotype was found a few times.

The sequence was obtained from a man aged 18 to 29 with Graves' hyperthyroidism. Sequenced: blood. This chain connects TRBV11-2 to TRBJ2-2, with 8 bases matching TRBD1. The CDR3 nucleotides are TGTGCCAGCAGCCAACCGGGACAGGTGAACACCGGGGAGCTGTTTTTT. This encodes CASSQPGQVNTGELFF. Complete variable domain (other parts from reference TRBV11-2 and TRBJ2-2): EAGVAQSPRYKIIEKRQSVAFWCNPISGHATLYWYQQILGQGPKLLIQFQNNGVVDDSQLPKDRFSAERLKGVDSTLKIQPAKLEDSAVYLCASSQPGQVNTGELFFGEGSRLTVL.